Listed below are T cell receptor beta chains from one sample, sequenced in a study of shared clonotypes between healthy human individuals. TCRdb keeps only in-frame clones here, not all; method: immunoSEQ multiplex PCR. The table includes more than 2 million clones, about 95% detected once. Material: naive CD8+ T cells sorted from blood. These receptors were collected from a young man in good health. Both conserved end residues are part of each CDR3. The order of the fields is CDR3 protein, CDR3 length, J gene, V gene, D gene. A D gene is named only where the DNA matches it firmly.

CASSQDWTEDTEAFF 15 TRBJ1-1 TRBV4-2 NA
CAWSQGPANTGELFF 15 TRBJ2-2 TRBV30 NA
CASREEVKGGTQYF 14 TRBJ2-3 TRBV2 NA
CASSLTFKGGNTIYF 15 TRBJ1-3 TRBV7-9 NA
CASSAGTAYGYTF 13 TRBJ1-2 TRBV19 NA
CASSVGPLGQGANTGELFF 19 TRBJ2-2 TRBV9 TRBD1
CASSESNGGWSNQPQHF 17 TRBJ1-5 TRBV10-2 NA
CASSSVGGAENEQFF 15 TRBJ2-1 TRBV13 TRBD2
CASSMGPLGNQPQHF 15 TRBJ1-5 TRBV5-4 NA
CASWAGYGTDTQYF 14 TRBJ2-3 TRBV2 NA
CASSIGTQGVYEAFF 15 TRBJ1-1 TRBV9 TRBD1
CATSRVPYSSYEQYF 15 TRBJ2-7 TRBV15 NA
CASSFNSINEQYF 13 TRBJ2-7 TRBV27 NA
CASSPLAGGGNEQFF 15 TRBJ2-1 TRBV5-8 TRBD2
CASSWDFSYEQYF 13 TRBJ2-7 TRBV11-1 NA
CASSLPVVHYEQYF 14 TRBJ2-7 TRBV27 NA
CAISTSLSYEQYF 13 TRBJ2-7 TRBV6-1 NA
CASSQEGTDYEQYF 14 TRBJ2-7 TRBV4-1 TRBD1
CASSVDSSEQYF 12 TRBJ2-7 TRBV9 NA
CASGGEPSYNEQFF 14 TRBJ2-1 TRBV9 TRBD2
CASSSPRQGAHNEQFF 16 TRBJ2-1 TRBV28 TRBD1
CASRLQGEETQYF 13 TRBJ2-5 TRBV19 TRBD1
CASSIPDSVLGFEKLFF 17 TRBJ1-4 TRBV19 NA
CASSLLSSDTQYF 13 TRBJ2-3 TRBV27 NA
CASSLGDLTYEQYF 14 TRBJ2-7 TRBV5-5 NA
CASSQEGGYSNQPQHF 16 TRBJ1-5 TRBV4-1 NA
CASSPTRYF 9 TRBJ2-3 TRBV27 NA
CASSLAARVREQYF 14 TRBJ2-7 TRBV13 NA
CASSIRDYLTDTQYF 15 TRBJ2-3 TRBV7-8 TRBD2
CAISEVGGRNTGELFF 16 TRBJ2-2 TRBV10-3 TRBD2
CAWRVGRGYSPLHF 14 TRBJ1-6 TRBV30 NA
CASSPPGLAGKETQYF 16 TRBJ2-5 TRBV9 TRBD2
CASSFRTPYEQYF 13 TRBJ2-7 TRBV7-9 NA
CASSLEGHTREQYF 14 TRBJ2-7 TRBV28 NA
CAWSVSHDRDSYGYTF 16 TRBJ1-2 TRBV30 TRBD1
CASSILAGNYEQYF 14 TRBJ2-7 TRBV6-5 TRBD2
CASSVLAGGIDEQYF 15 TRBJ2-7 TRBV6-1 TRBD2
CASSYNWSPEDTQYF 15 TRBJ2-3 TRBV6-5 NA
CASSYSNTGGTYEQYF 16 TRBJ2-7 TRBV6-5 NA
CASSFGTGPGDTQYF 15 TRBJ2-3 TRBV27 TRBD1
CASSLQGGVNEQFF 14 TRBJ2-1 TRBV5-8 NA
CASSGAYGYTF 11 TRBJ1-2 TRBV11-2 NA
CASSIFHGAHEQFF 14 TRBJ2-1 TRBV19 NA
CASSSALAGGITDTQYF 17 TRBJ2-3 TRBV11-2 TRBD2
CASSAPLAGEPDTQYF 16 TRBJ2-3 TRBV9 TRBD2
CAWSGQGDEKLFF 13 TRBJ1-4 TRBV30 NA
CATREGNQPQHF 12 TRBJ1-5 TRBV19 NA
CASSESLNTGELFF 14 TRBJ2-2 TRBV10-1 NA
CASSYERENSYEQYF 15 TRBJ2-7 TRBV6-6 NA
CASSLDIPGYTEAFF 15 TRBJ1-1 TRBV11-3 NA